This T cell receptor beta chain was identified in a study of blood T cell repertoires in COVID-19. Germline CDR1 reads MNHEY; CDR2 reads SMNVEV (reference sequence). The ends lost 6 bases at V and 8 bases at J; junction bases unmatched: 9. CDR3 length: 15 residues. Generated by immunoSEQ multiplex PCR, the TCRdb table keeps only in-frame clones and is missing some. This sample has roughly 300,000 clones; about 90% occur once, and the top ten carry 10% to 15%. Sequencing was carried out using peripheral blood. V and J are TRBV27 and TRBJ1-6; the match to TRBD1 covers 8 bases. This TCR derives from a woman in her 30s with COVID-19, enrolled during active disease. DNA of the CDR3: TGTGCCAGCAGCCCTACAGGGGGTTTGGATTCACCCCTCCACTTT. Protein product: CASSPTGGLDSPLHF.